Shown below are 22 T cell receptor beta chains from a single sample sequenced in a study of OX40 agonist ivuxolimab in advanced cancers. The protocol was immunoSEQ multiplex PCR, while the TCRdb copy is restricted to in-frame clones and leaves out a portion. The repertoire holds roughly 43,000 clones, with approximately 89% as singletons. The specimen comprised CD4+ or CD8+ T cells sorted from blood, sampled in a trial of the OX40 agonist ivuxolimab. These receptors were obtained from an adult with an advanced solid tumor such as melanoma, head and neck, liver or kidney cancer.

This rearrangement joins TRBV18 to TRBJ2-3; a weak D match, TRBD2 (5 bases). The V gene's germline CDR1 is KGHSH and CDR2 LQKENI. The CDR3 has 15 amino acids. Trimming took off 0 bases at V and 1 base at J, with 8 bases between the two ends. For the CDR3, the DNA is TGTGCCAGCTCACCACCAAGGGAGCGCACAGATACGCAGTATTTT. Protein sequence: CASSPPRERTDTQYF.

J is TRBJ2-7 and V is TRBV5-4, with 8 bases fitting TRBD2. J lost 6 bases, V lost 4 bases, and 15 bases had no gene match. CDR1 is SGHNT and CDR2 is YYREEE in the germline V gene (reference sequence). The CDR3 has 16 residues. CDR3 protein: CASSQESGLAFSEQYF. The CDR3 DNA sequence: TGTGCCAGCAGCCAAGAATCTGGACTAGCTTTCTCCGAGCAGTACTTC.

This chain links TRBV9 with TRBJ1-3; 8 bases match TRBD1. Germline loops: CDR1 SGDLS, CDR2 YYNGEE. The CDR3 contains 16 residues. The J segment lost 0 bases and the V segment lost 0 bases, leaving 2 bases of the junction unmatched. The DNA for the CDR3 is TGTGCCAGCAGCGTAGGGGACAGGCTCTCTGGAAACACCATATATTTT. It encodes CASSVGDRLSGNTIYF.

Relative to its sample, this clone is medium-sized. The rearrangement joins TRBV9 to TRBJ2-4, with 7 nucleotides matching TRBD1. The V gene end was trimmed by 4 bases and the J gene end by 5 bases; junction bases not matched to a gene: 6. CDR1 SGDLS and CDR2 YYNGEE come from the germline V gene. This CDR3 is built from 14 residues. The CDR3 spells CASSRGGGQNIQYF. As DNA, the CDR3 is TGTGCCAGCAGCCGAGGGGGCGGTCAAAACATTCAGTACTTC.

This clone was recorded once. The gene calls are TRBV9 and TRBJ2-7; maybe TRBD1 (6 bases). The CDR3 contains 13 residues. V gave up 4 bases and J gave up 4 bases, with 12 bases separating them. CDR1 and CDR2 (germline): SGDLS, YYNGEE. The CDR3 DNA sequence: TGTGCCAGCAGCTTCTACCAGGGGTACGAGCAGTACTTC. Amino acids: CASSFYQGYEQYF.

This chain uses TRBV19 with TRBJ2-1, with TRBD2 matching 9 bases. Germline lookup yields CDR1 LNHDA and CDR2 SQIVND (reference sequence). The V gene end was trimmed by 3 bases and the J gene end by 8 bases; junction bases not matched to a gene: 11. The CDR3 contains 16 residues. In DNA, the CDR3 is TGTGCCAGTAGTATGGGCGGGAGGGCCCTTCTCCATGAGCAGTTCTTC. This encodes CASSMGGRALLHEQFF.

This clone was detected a few times. This chain uses TRBV9 with TRBJ2-1, with a tentative D call TRBD2 (7 bases). CDR1 and CDR2 from the germline V gene are SGDLS and YYNGEE. The CDR3 has 16 residues. The V end lost 3 bases, the J end lost 0 bases, and 13 bases lay between the germline ends. CDR3 sequence (DNA): TGTGCCAGCAGCGCCCATGGGGGGGCCTCCTACAATGAGCAGTTCTTC. It codes for CASSAHGGASYNEQFF.

This clone showed up just once. The genes are TRBV29-1 and TRBJ2-3; D possibly corresponds to TRBD1 (5 bases). V dropped 1 base and J dropped 2 bases, with 13 bases sitting between them. The CDR3 totals 15 residues. CDR1 SQVTM and CDR2 ANQGSEA come from the germline V gene. CDR3 residues: CSVEAQGPNTDTQYF. The CDR3 DNA sequence: TGCAGCGTTGAAGCTCAGGGCCCCAACACAGATACGCAGTATTTT.

The chain has TRBV9 and TRBJ1-2, with 12 bases matching TRBD1. Germline V gives CDR1 SGDLS, CDR2 YYNGEE. V shed 3 bases, J shed 0 bases, and the junction held 15 bases outside the gene matches. This CDR3 comprises 20 residues. The CDR3, as DNA: TGTGCCAGCAGCGGGTATGGAGACCCGGGACAGGGGGCCCCTAACTATGGCTACACCTTC. Residues: CASSGYGDPGQGAPNYGYTF. Using reference TRBV9 and TRBJ1-2 for the parts outside the CDR3, the full variable domain is DSGVTQTPKHLITATGQRVTLRCSPRSGDLSVYWYQQSLDQGLQFLIQYYNGEERAKGNILERFSAQQFPDLHSELNLSSLELGDSALYFCASSGYGDPGQGAPNYGYTFGSGTRLTVV.

The CDR3 sequence: CASSLGGQNYYEQYF. Here the CDR3 DNA reads TGTGCCAGCAGCTTGGGAGGGCAAAACTATTACGAGCAGTACTTC. The chain employs TRBV7-8 and TRBJ2-7; 7 positions match TRBD2. CDR3 length: 15 residues. Germline CDR1 SGHVS, CDR2 FQNEAQ. Unmatched junction bases numbered 9, after V lost 3 bases and J lost 4 bases.

The chain carries TRBV7-6 and TRBJ1-6; D call uncertain. Trimming left V 1 base short and J 7 bases short, with 11 bases between. This CDR3 region has 15 residues. Germline V gene data show CDR1 as SGHVS and CDR2 as FNYEAQ. The CDR3 here is CASSLDWSQNSPLHF. In DNA form, the CDR3 reads TGTGCCAGCAGCTTAGATTGGTCGCAGAATTCACCCCTCCACTTT. Full variable domain (remainder filled in from reference TRBV7-6 and TRBJ1-6): GAGVSQSPRYKVTKRGQDVALRCDPISGHVSLYWYRQALGQGPEFLTYFNYEAQQDKSGLPNDRFSAERPEGSISTLTIQRTEQRDSAMYRCASSLDWSQNSPLHFGNGTRLTVT.

The chain is built from TRBV2 and TRBJ2-1; D is possibly TRBD1 (6 bases). The V gene lost 8 bases and the J gene lost 9 bases, with 14 bases spanning the gap. CDR3 size: 12 residues. Germline assignment: CDR1 SNHLY and CDR2 FYNNEI. This CDR3 reads CASRWETGEQFF. As DNA, the CDR3 is TGTGCCAGCCGGTGGGAGACAGGTGAGCAGTTCTTC.

This clone was seen only once. The chain carries TRBV6-6 and TRBJ1-1; perhaps TRBD1 as D (5 bases). With 2 bases removed from V and 5 bases from J, the gap between germline ends came to 9 bases. Per germline, CDR1 MNHNY and CDR2 SVGAGI (reference sequence). The CDR3 sequence is 13 residues long. CDR3 sequence: CASSYGGETEAFF. The CDR3 DNA reads as TGTGCCAGCAGTTACGGGGGAGAGACTGAAGCTTTCTTT.

The J gene is TRBJ2-7, the V gene TRBV27; D is tentatively TRBD1 or TRBD2 (6 bases each). The V gene's germline CDR1 is MNHEY and CDR2 SMNVEV (reference sequence). The CDR3 consists of 16 residues. V lost 4 bases and J 0 bases, leaving 16 bases between the germline ends. CDR3 nucleotides: TGTGCCAGCAGTTCCCCCCCCGGGGGCCGCTCCTACGAGCAGTACTTC. Translation gives CASSSPPGGRSYEQYF.

Of note for this clone: Germline and junction disagree at one end, which may indicate a read error. The rearrangement links TRBV6-1 to TRBJ2-7; 7 nucleotides line up with TRBD1. Germline values: CDR1 MNHNS, CDR2 SASEGT. This CDR3 comprises 16 residues. CDR3 residues: CASREDRDLPSYEQYF. As DNA, the CDR3 is TGTGCCAGCAGGGAAGACAGGGACCTACCCTCCTACGAGCAGTACTTC.

This clone was observed once. The chain couples TRBV6-5 to TRBJ1-5; no firm D call. In germline, CDR1 is MNHEY, CDR2 SVGAGI. CDR3 length: 13 residues. V was trimmed by 5 bases and J by 7 bases, leaving 12 bases between them. The DNA for the CDR3 is TGTGCCAGCAGTCCGCGGATTTCGCAGCCCCAGCATTTT. This gives the protein CASSPRISQPQHF.

This clone came up once. CDR3 DNA: TGTGCCAGCAGTTATATTGGACAGGGGGCAAATTCACCCCTCCACTTT. The encoded protein is CASSYIGQGANSPLHF. The chain recombines TRBV6-5 with TRBJ1-6; 11 bases are shared with TRBD1. V lost 3 bases to trimming and J lost 7 bases; unmatched junction nucleotides: 5. Germline assignment: CDR1 MNHEY and CDR2 SVGAGI. This CDR3 is built from 16 residues.

The CDR3 sequence is CASSQEQGSLSYEQYF. CDR3 sequence (DNA): TGCGCCAGCAGCCAAGAACAGGGGTCCCTCTCCTACGAGCAGTACTTC. V and J are TRBV4-1 and TRBJ2-7, with 7 bases lining up with TRBD1. The V segment lost 0 bases and the J segment 0 bases; nucleotides outside the gene matches: 5. CDR1 is MGHRA, CDR2 YSYEKL, per germline. This CDR3 spans 16 amino acids.

The CDR3 DNA reads as TGTGCCAGCAGCTTAGGCGTCATGGCCACAGATACGCAGTATTTT. This codes for CASSLGVMATDTQYF. This chain uses TRBV7-9 with TRBJ2-3; D gene ambiguous. CDR1 and CDR2 (germline): SEHNR, FQNEAQ (reference sequence). The CDR3 length is 15 residues. V shed 1 base and J shed 2 bases, with 10 bases lying between them.

The chain carries TRBV28 and TRBJ2-2; D not resolved. Deletions cut 1 base from V and 6 bases from J, with 6 bases between. This CDR3 comprises 13 residues. Germline CDR1 reads MDHEN; CDR2 reads SYDVKM. CDR3 coding DNA: TGTGCCAGCAGTTTATCGGGTGCCGGGGAGCTGTTTTTT. Its translation is CASSLSGAGELFF.

This rearrangement joins TRBV27 to TRBJ1-1, with a tentative D call TRBD1 (5 bases). V shed 0 bases and J shed 4 bases, with 9 bases lying between them. This CDR3 is built from 14 residues. Germline V gene data show CDR1 as MNHEY and CDR2 as SMNVEV (reference sequence). CDR3 region: CASSLSGVGTEAFF. CDR3 coding DNA: TGTGCCAGCAGTTTATCGGGGGTGGGCACTGAAGCTTTCTTT.

The chain's CDR3 is CASSLDYTRYNEQFF. The CDR3 DNA is TGCGCCAGCAGCTTGGACTACACCAGGTACAATGAGCAGTTCTTC. The genes are TRBV5-1 and TRBJ2-1; D gene unclear. V lost 0 bases to trimming and J lost 4 bases, with 11 bases between them. Germline V gene lookup returns CDR1 SGHRS and CDR2 YFSETQ. This CDR3 has 15 residues. The complete variable domain, with remaining parts taken from reference TRBV5-1 and TRBJ2-1, reads KAGVTQTPRYLIKTRGQQVTLSCSPISGHRSVSWYQQTPGQGLQFLFEYFSETQRNKGNFPGRFSGRQFSNSRSEMNVSTLELGDSALYLCASSLDYTRYNEQFFGPGTRLTVL.